The sequence of this TCR beta chain was determined in a study of CD8 T cells in ankylosing spondylitis. Overall study findings and caveats: Among TCR beta sequences, a motif of eight highly homologous variants appeared characteristic of ankylosing spondylitis blood. Earlier reports found some motif variants in synovial fluid and blood in reactive arthritis. The study looked at matched synovial fluid samples from ankylosing spondylitis patients. Disease-linked clones were reported to be significantly enriched there.

Libraries of TCR beta came from quantitative 5'-RACE with molecular barcodes. A single record per CDR3 protein comes from TCRdb applying MiXCR to the 5' RACE reads. This sample has about 35,000 distinct CDR3 sequences, with over 2.5% found just once. This clonotype was seen ten or more times. Its cognate antigen is unknown. Sequencing used blood, either unsorted or a sorted T cell fraction (not recorded which). The receptor was derived from a male donor with ankylosing spondylitis or in good health (not recorded which).

The CDR3 loop is CASSPTGGGSVANVLTF. The CDR3 nucleotides are TGTGCCAGCAGCCCCACAGGGGGCGGGTCGGTCGCCAACGTCCTGACTTTC. The chain links TRBV9 to TRBJ2-6, with TRBD1 identical over 9 bases. From germline, CDR1 is SGDLS and CDR2 YYNGEE. This CDR3 has 17 residues. J was trimmed by 7 bases and V by 4 bases; bases with no gene match: 12.